This TCR beta chain comes out of a study of blood T cell repertoires in COVID-19. About the study: T cells, B-cell-depleted T cells, or PBMCs provided the cDNA or gDNA that served as material.

Categorization into cohorts depended on clinical history that participants reported. Resolution of symptoms, clearance, or two negative PCRs was present in recovered Cohort 3 donors. Authors' processing steps: Reference gene primer amplification yielded estimated nucleated cell counts. Sequenced by immunoSEQ multiplex PCR; TCRdb stores in-frame clones only, minus some. V and J calls and clone size come straight from that table; D and trimming were deduced from the DNA. The data show around 150,000 clones, with about 81% seen just once and around 7.9% held by the top ten. Sequences were obtained from PBMCs or T cells enriched from blood (not recorded which). The TCR was taken from a man between 45 and 60 years old who had recovered from COVID-19.

For the CDR3, the DNA is TGTGCCAGCAGTCCCCCTACGCGGAACACTGAAGCTTTCTTT. This gives the protein CASSPPTRNTEAFF. V and J are TRBV6-5 and TRBJ1-1; no firm D call. This CDR3 is 14 amino acids long. V was pared by 5 bases and J by 1 base, with 11 bases between. The germline CDR1 and CDR2 sequences are MNHEY and SVGAGI.